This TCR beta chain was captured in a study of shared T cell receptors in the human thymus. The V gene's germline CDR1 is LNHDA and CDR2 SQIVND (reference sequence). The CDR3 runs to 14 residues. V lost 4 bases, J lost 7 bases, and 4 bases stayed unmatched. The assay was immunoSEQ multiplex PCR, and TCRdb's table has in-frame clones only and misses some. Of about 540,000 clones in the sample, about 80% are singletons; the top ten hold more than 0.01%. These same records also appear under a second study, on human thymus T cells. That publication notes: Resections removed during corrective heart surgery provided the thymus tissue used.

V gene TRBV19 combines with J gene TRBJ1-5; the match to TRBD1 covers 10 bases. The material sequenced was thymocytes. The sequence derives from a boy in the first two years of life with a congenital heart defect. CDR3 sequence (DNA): TGTGCCAGTAGTAGGGACAGGGGAGGGCAGCCCCAGCATTTT. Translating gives CASSRDRGGQPQHF.